A single sample is the source of the 28 T cell receptor beta chains below, sequenced in a study of patients with pleural tuberculosis. TCRdb fed the reads into MiXCR, producing one record per CDR3 protein. This sample has around 50,000 distinct CDR3 sequences, with 6% to 9.5% found just once. Every receptor here comes from a human donor with pleural tuberculosis.

This clonotype was observed at least ten times. The rearrangement joins TRBV4-2 to TRBJ1-4; maybe TRBD1 (5 bases). Trimming stripped 4 bases from V and 4 bases from J, with 19 bases between. Germline V gene data show CDR1 as LGHNA and CDR2 as YNFKEQ. This CDR3 has 17 amino acids. CDR3 bases: TGTGCCAGCAGCCCGGACCCGGGACGGAGGTTTAATGAAAAACTGTTTTTT. It is translated as CASSPDPGRRFNEKLFF.

There are a few counts of this clonotype. The chain combines TRBV19 with TRBJ1-5, with unresolved D. The V gene's germline CDR1 is LNHDA and CDR2 SQIVND (reference sequence). The ends were cut back, 1 base at V and 2 bases at J, with 12 bases in the middle. The CDR3 is 16 amino acids. CDR3 residues: CASSIGRRTGNQPQHF. Written as DNA, the CDR3 is TGTGCCAGTAGTATAGGCCGGAGAACGGGCAATCAGCCCCAGCATTTT.

Many counts were recorded for this clonotype. The rearrangement uses TRBV2 and TRBJ1-5, with D tentatively TRBD1 (5 bases). Trimming took 5 bases from V and 4 from J, leaving 18 bases between them. The germline gives CDR1 SNHLY, CDR2 FYNNEI. The CDR3 is 16 residues long. The CDR3 coding sequence is TGTGCCAGCAGTCGAACCGCGTGGGGGGTTAATCAGCCCCAGCATTTT. Its protein is CASSRTAWGVNQPQHF.

This clonotype was detected ten times or more. The rearrangement joins TRBV19 to TRBJ1-1, with no clear D. This CDR3 is 14 amino acids long. Trimming left V 5 bases short and J 5 bases short, with 15 bases between. In germline, CDR1 is LNHDA, CDR2 SQIVND (reference sequence). The DNA for the CDR3 is TGTGCCAGTAGTTATCCCGCTGTCGGGACTGAAGCTTTCTTT. It translates to CASSYPAVGTEAFF.

This clonotype showed up many times. The CDR3 region is CASSLPSSYEQYF. In DNA, the CDR3 is TGTGCCAGCAGCCTCCCGAGCTCCTACGAGCAGTACTTC. The rearrangement joins TRBV11-1 to TRBJ2-7; no clear D gene. V was cut by 5 bases and J by 0 bases, with 8 bases left in between. There are 13 residues in the CDR3. The germline V gene has CDR1 SGHAT and CDR2 FQDESV (reference sequence).

This clonotype was counted ten times or more. The J gene is TRBJ1-1, the V gene TRBV6-2 or TRBV6-3; D not resolved. V lost 2 bases and J lost 3, with 16 bases in between. The CDR3 runs to 16 residues. Germline assignment: CDR1 MNHEY and CDR2 SVGEGT. CDR3 in amino acids: CASSYLPNWVDTEAFF. The CDR3 region has the DNA TGTGCCAGCAGTTACCTCCCGAATTGGGTAGACACTGAAGCTTTCTTT.

This clonotype occurred once. A much bigger clone sits one base away, suggesting this may be a read error. The chain recombines TRBV20-1 with TRBJ2-1, with 7 bases identical to TRBD2. The CDR3 sequence is 15 residues long. In germline, CDR1 is DFQATT, CDR2 SNEGSKA (reference sequence). Written as DNA, the CDR3 is TGCAGTGCTAGCACTTTGCGGGAGACCTACAATGAGCTGTTCTTC. Its translation is CSASTLRETYNELFF.

This clonotype appeared many times. V usage is TRBV10-3 and J usage is TRBJ2-1; TRBD2 matches 8 bases. Germline loops: CDR1 ENHRY, CDR2 SYGVKD. This CDR3 has 13 residues. Germline trimming cut 9 bases from V and 4 bases from J; bases unmatched to any gene: 5. CDR3 sequence: CAIISGVYNEQFF. DNA for the CDR3: TGTGCCATTATTAGCGGGGTATACAATGAGCAGTTCTTC.

Ten or more counts support this clonotype. In DNA, the CDR3 is TGTGCCAGCAGCTTCACTAGCTATAGCACAGATACGCAGTATTTT. Protein sequence: CASSFTSYSTDTQYF. The chain links TRBV3-1 to TRBJ2-3; D is perhaps TRBD2 (6 bases). This CDR3 is built from 15 residues. V was trimmed by 5 bases and J by 0 bases, leaving 12 bases between them. Germline V gene lookup returns CDR1 LGHDT and CDR2 YNNKEL (reference sequence).

This clonotype was detected many times. The gene calls are TRBV11-2 and TRBJ2-1, with a possible D match to TRBD2 (6 bases). V lost 5 bases, J lost 0 bases, and 11 bases lay in between. This CDR3 is 15 amino acids long. The germline gives CDR1 SGHAT, CDR2 FQNNGV. CDR3 nucleotide sequence: TGTGCCAGCAGCCTGGGACTGAGCTCCTACAATGAGCAGTTCTTC. This sequence encodes CASSLGLSSYNEQFF.

This clonotype was recorded many times. The gene calls are TRBV12-3 or TRBV12-4 and TRBJ1-2; D remains unclear. V shed 3 bases and J shed 4 bases, with 9 bases lying between them. CDR3 length equals 13 residues. CDR3 sequence (DNA): TGTGCCAGCAGTTTGGCAGCGGGCTATGGCTACACCTTC. This gives the protein CASSLAAGYGYTF.

This clonotype has at least ten counts. V is TRBV28 and J is TRBJ1-6; D uncertain. Germline CDR1 reads MDHEN; CDR2 reads SYDVKM. Deletions cut 7 bases from V and 4 bases from J, with 2 bases between. CDR3 length: 11 amino acids. DNA for the CDR3: TGTGCCAGCAATTATAATTCACCCCTCCACTTT. Translating gives CASNYNSPLHF.

This clonotype was detected ten times or more. J is TRBJ2-3 and V is TRBV11-1, with 12 bases matching TRBD2. The CDR3 totals 16 residues. The V and J ends lost 1 base and 6 bases, in that order; junction bases with no gene match: 5. CDR1 and CDR2 (germline): SGHAT, FQDESV (reference sequence). The CDR3 region is CASSLGLAGGADTQYF. CDR3 nucleotides: TGTGCCAGCAGCTTAGGGCTAGCGGGAGGGGCTGATACGCAGTATTTT. The full variable domain, its missing parts supplied by reference TRBV11-1 and TRBJ2-3, is EAEVAQSPRYKITEKSQAVAFWCDPISGHATLYWYRQILGQGPELLVQFQDESVVDDSQLPKDRFSAERLKGVDSTLKIQPAELGDSAMYLCASSLGLAGGADTQYFGPGTRLTVL.

V and J are TRBV13 and TRBJ1-1; D is unclear. From germline, CDR1 is PRHDT and CDR2 FYEKMQ (reference sequence). Trimming took 5 bases from V and 1 from J, leaving 8 bases between them. The CDR3 runs to 13 residues. The DNA for the CDR3 is TGTGCCAGCAGCACCACAGAGAACACTGAAGCTTTCTTT. Translated: CASSTTENTEAFF.

This clonotype was detected ten times or more. The V and J genes are TRBV27 and TRBJ2-1; 7 nucleotides agree with TRBD2. The CDR3 consists of 15 residues. CDR1 is MNHEY and CDR2 is SMNVEV in the germline V gene (reference sequence). Trimming removed 0 bases from V and 7 bases from J; junction bases left unmatched: 6. CDR3 DNA: TGTGCCAGCAGTTTATCCGGCGGGAGCGGAAATGAGCAGTTCTTC. Encoded protein: CASSLSGGSGNEQFF.

The CDR3, as DNA: TGCAGCGTTGAACAGGGTACACAAGAGACCCAGTACTTC. Translation: CSVEQGTQETQYF. The rearrangement uses TRBV29-1 and TRBJ2-5; tentative D call: TRBD1 (5 bases). V was pared by 2 bases and J by 2 bases, with 9 bases between. Germline assignment: CDR1 SQVTM and CDR2 ANQGSEA. CDR3 length: 13 amino acids.

This clonotype was detected many times. The chain links TRBV6-1 to TRBJ2-7; 10 bases are shared with TRBD2. CDR3 length equals 15 residues. Per germline, CDR1 MNHNS and CDR2 SASEGT. J was trimmed by 0 bases and V by 4 bases; bases with no gene match: 3. This CDR3 reads CASSGTSGHSYEQYF. The CDR3 DNA reads as TGTGCCAGCAGTGGGACTAGCGGCCACTCCTACGAGCAGTACTTC.

This clonotype was found many times. The rearrangement links TRBV20-1 to TRBJ2-5; D might be TRBD2 (5 bases). V was shortened by 7 bases and J by 9 bases, with 18 bases between the two germline ends. Germline lookup yields CDR1 DFQATT and CDR2 SNEGSKA (reference sequence). CDR3 size: 12 residues. CDR3 nucleotide sequence: TGCAGTGGTAGTAGCGTTGGCATGGCCCAGTACTTC. It encodes CSGSSVGMAQYF.

This clonotype was counted ten times or more. The chain employs TRBV27 and TRBJ2-5; possible D gene TRBD2, 5 bases. This CDR3 spans 13 amino acids. V dropped 5 bases and J dropped 9 bases, with 16 bases sitting between them. Germline lookup yields CDR1 MNHEY and CDR2 SMNVEV (reference sequence). In DNA form, the CDR3 reads TGTGCCAGCAGTCCCCCCGGAGGAAGGGCCCAGTACTTC. It specifies CASSPPGGRAQYF.

Many counts were recorded for this clonotype. J is TRBJ2-2 and V is TRBV20-1; perhaps TRBD2 as D (6 bases). Germline V gives CDR1 DFQATT, CDR2 SNEGSKA (reference sequence). The V and J ends lost 2 bases and 3 bases respectively, with 13 bases between them. The CDR3 is made up of 15 amino acids. CDR3: CSARLAAGYTGELFF. Written as DNA, the CDR3 is TGCAGTGCTAGATTAGCGGCAGGATACACCGGGGAGCTGTTTTTT.

Ten or more counts support this clonotype. The CDR3 DNA reads TGTGCCAGCAGTCTCCGACATTCCTACGAGCAGTACTTC. The encoded protein is CASSLRHSYEQYF. The rearrangement links TRBV27 to TRBJ2-7; no clear D. V gave up 5 bases and J gave up 1 base, with 9 bases separating them. Germline V CDR1 and CDR2: MNHEY, SMNVEV (reference sequence). This CDR3 spans 13 amino acids.

This clonotype was counted at least ten times. The chain joins TRBV10-3 to TRBJ2-7; 9 bases are a match to TRBD2. The CDR3 sequence is 14 residues long. The J segment lost 7 bases and the V segment lost 4 bases, leaving 8 bases of the junction unmatched. CDR1 and CDR2 from the germline V gene are ENHRY and SYGVKD. The CDR3 loop reads CAISVSAGGREQYV. In DNA form, the CDR3 reads TGTGCCATCAGTGTGTCAGCGGGAGGTCGAGAGCAGTACGTC.

This clonotype was seen repeatedly, ten times or more. The CDR3, as DNA: TGCAGCGTTGAAGGACTTTACACAGATACGCAGTATTTT. Its protein product is CSVEGLYTDTQYF. This rearrangement joins TRBV29-1 to TRBJ2-3; D is ambiguous. The CDR3 sequence is 13 residues long. Trimming stripped 1 base from V and 2 bases from J, with 7 bases between. Germline V CDR1 and CDR2: SQVTM, ANQGSEA.

This clonotype has a handful of counts. A read error may explain this, as a much larger clone is one base away. This chain uses TRBV20-1 with TRBJ2-1; 8 bases map to TRBD2. There are 14 residues in the CDR3. CDR1 is DFQATT and CDR2 is SNEGSKA in the germline V gene (reference sequence). The CDR3 nucleotides are TGCAGTGCTAGGTGGACGGGAGGGAACAATGAGCAGCTCTTC. Residues: CSARWTGGNNEQLF.

The chain joins TRBV29-1 to TRBJ2-7; perhaps TRBD2 as D (5 bases). The CDR3 consists of 12 residues. Trimming removed 0 bases from V and 6 bases from J, with 9 bases in between. Germline CDR1 is SQVTM and CDR2 is ANQGSEA. Here the CDR3 reads CSVEEYGVEQYF. For the CDR3, the DNA is TGCAGCGTTGAAGAATACGGGGTCGAGCAGTACTTC.

Remarks on this clonotype: A read error may explain this, as a much larger clone is one base away. The CDR3 does not close with the conserved phenylalanine or tryptophan, likely indicating a read error. The chain employs TRBV20-1 and TRBJ1-5; D call uncertain. The ends were cut back, 4 bases at V and 4 bases at J, with 8 bases in the middle. Germline CDR1 DFQATT, CDR2 SNEGSKA (reference sequence). CDR3 size: 12 residues. This CDR3 reads CSATPGNQPQHS. As DNA, the CDR3 is TGCAGTGCTACCCCCGGAAATCAGCCCCAGCATTCT.

In this sample, this clonotype turned up many times. The V gene is TRBV7-3, the J gene TRBJ2-5; 7 nucleotides align to TRBD1. V trimming: 1 base; J trimming: 7 bases; junction bases outside the gene matches: 9. The CDR3 is 15 residues long. CDR1 and CDR2 (germline): SGHTA, FQGTGA. In DNA form, the CDR3 reads TGTGCCAGCAGCTTAAGGGACAGATATCTTGGGACCCAGTACTTC. Protein product: CASSLRDRYLGTQYF.

This clonotype was recorded at least ten times. The chain couples TRBV18 to TRBJ2-5, with a weak D call TRBD2 (6 bases). CDR1 and CDR2 from the germline V gene are KGHSH and LQKENI. V was shortened by 3 bases and J by 1 base, with 15 bases between the two germline ends. This CDR3 has 16 amino acids. CDR3 DNA sequence: TGTGCCAGCTCACCTGGGCGCGGGGAGCCCCAAGAGACCCAGTACTTC. This translates into CASSPGRGEPQETQYF.